These T cell receptor beta chains were read from a single sample in a study of T-cell reconstitution after alpha-beta-depleted transplantation in children. TCRdb ran MiXCR on the PCR reads and lists one entry per CDR3 protein. The sample comprises about 250,000 distinct CDR3 sequences, roughly a quarter of which are singletons, and roughly 5% rests with the top ten. Sequencing was performed on PBMCs, mostly from graft donor cells, taken 360 days after TCRalphabeta/CD19-depleted stem cell transplant. The receptors were sampled from a female patient aged 2 to 10 who had a stem cell transplant for congenital amegakaryocytic thrombocytopenia, so the T cells may come from the graft donor. Both conserved end residues are part of each CDR3. A D gene is named only where the DNA matches it firmly. Not all rows give a size; the values are once, few, many and, for expanded clones, a class.

>TRBV6-1|-|TRBJ2-2|many
CASSVPTGELFF
TGTGCCAGCAGCGTACCAACCGGGGAGCTGTTTTTT
>TRBV4-3|-|TRBJ2-3|-
CASSHRLEADTQYF
TGCGCCAGCAGCCACCGACTCGAGGCAGATACGCAGTATTTT
>TRBV27|TRBD2|TRBJ2-7|few
CASSESLLASAYEQYF
TGTGCCAGCAGCGAATCCCTACTAGCGAGCGCCTACGAGCAGTACTTC
>TRBV4-1|-|TRBJ2-2|-
CASSQLPMTGELFF
TGCGCCAGCAGCCAACTACCTATGACCGGGGAGCTGTTTTTT
>TRBV2|TRBD1|TRBJ2-7|-
CASNSPGQAYEQYF
TGTGCCAGCAATTCACCGGGACAGGCTTACGAGCAGTACTTC
>TRBV4-2|-|TRBJ2-7|-
CASSQETTTLVYEQYF
TGTGCCAGCAGCCAGGAAACTACCACCTTGGTCTACGAGCAGTACTTC
>TRBV20-1|TRBD2|TRBJ2-1|-
CSAHNNGGGSNEQFF
TGCAGTGCCCATAACAACGGGGGGGGCAGCAATGAGCAGTTCTTC
>TRBV28|TRBD1|TRBJ2-3|-
CASSSGGRVTDTQYF
TGTGCCAGCAGCTCAGGGGGCCGGGTCACAGATACGCAGTATTTT
>TRBV4-1|-|TRBJ2-1|-
CASSQERQLSNEQFF
TGCGCCAGCAGCCAAGAACGCCAGCTATCCAATGAGCAGTTCTTC
>TRBV18|-|TRBJ2-7|few
CASSPGGGSGEQYF
TGTGCCAGCTCACCCGGAGGGGGATCGGGCGAGCAGTACTTC
>TRBV20-1|TRBD2|TRBJ2-3|few
CSARETSSDTQYF
TGCAGTGCTAGAGAGACTAGCTCGGATACGCAGTATTTT
>TRBV4-1|-|TRBJ2-3|-
CASSQDVAGWEGTDTQYF
TGCGCCAGCAGCCAAGATGTGGCGGGGTGGGAAGGCACAGATACGCAGTATTTT
>TRBV11-3|TRBD2|TRBJ2-1|few
CASSLGRAGDNEQFF
TGTGCCAGCAGCTTAGGTAGAGCGGGGGACAATGAGCAGTTCTTC
>TRBV11-2|TRBD1|TRBJ2-1|-
CASSPLGRGRRNEQFF
TGTGCCAGCAGCCCCCTGGGCAGGGGGCGACGCAATGAGCAGTTCTTC
>TRBV29-1|-|TRBJ2-6|few
CSVWGSGANVLTF
TGCAGCGTCTGGGGGTCGGGGGCCAACGTCCTGACTTTC
>TRBV12-3/TRBV12-4|-|TRBJ2-3|few
CASSPRAGPTDTQYF
TGTGCCAGCAGTCCCCGAGCGGGCCCCACAGATACGCAGTATTTT
>TRBV19|-|TRBJ1-5|-
CASSIDLRGKRNQPQHF
TGTGCCAGTAGTATAGATCTCAGAGGGAAGCGCAATCAGCCCCAGCATTTT
>TRBV6-1|-|TRBJ2-5|few
CATKVGVRGQETQYF
TGTGCCACCAAGGTTGGAGTGAGGGGACAAGAGACCCAGTACTTC
>TRBV4-1|-|TRBJ1-1|few
CASSQDLLGDTEAFF
TGCGCCAGCAGCCAAGATCTTTTGGGGGACACTGAAGCTTTCTTT
>TRBV11-2|-|TRBJ2-2|-
CATPLSRGGELFF
TGTGCCACACCCCTATCTCGGGGCGGGGAGCTGTTTTTT
>TRBV29-1|-|TRBJ2-3|-
CSLEAQRVGDTQYF
TGCAGTCTTGAAGCCCAGCGGGTAGGAGATACGCAGTATTTT
>TRBV12-3/TRBV12-4|-|TRBJ2-7|few
CASSLLGTSYEQYF
TGTGCCAGCAGTTTATTAGGCACGAGCTACGAGCAGTACTTC
>TRBV6-5|-|TRBJ1-2|few
CASNYKYSIGGYTF
TGTGCCAGCAATTACAAATACTCTATAGGTGGCTACACCTTC
>TRBV5-1|TRBD2|TRBJ2-7|few
CASSLGPGLNLYEQYF
TGCGCCAGCAGCTTGGGCCCGGGACTAAACCTCTACGAGCAGTACTTC
>TRBV24-1|-|TRBJ2-5|few
CATGIADQETQYF
TGTGCCACCGGGATAGCGGACCAAGAGACCCAGTACTTC
>TRBV2|TRBD1|TRBJ2-7|many
CASSGQGFENEQYF
TGTGCCAGCAGTGGACAGGGGTTCGAGAACGAGCAGTACTTC
>TRBV20-1|-|TRBJ1-6|-
CSARMGGAAHSPLHF
TGCAGTGCTAGGATGGGTGGGGCAGCTCATTCACCCCTCCACTTT
>TRBV28|-|TRBJ2-7|-
CASSSPGPSAYEQYF
TGTGCCAGCAGTTCCCCGGGACCGTCGGCCTACGAGCAGTACTTC
>TRBV12-3/TRBV12-4|-|TRBJ1-4|-
CASKFPVWRGEKLFF
TGTGCCAGCAAATTCCCGGTTTGGAGGGGTGAAAAACTGTTTTTT
>TRBV2|-|TRBJ1-5|many
CASSVNRGYNQPQHF
TGTGCCAGCAGTGTCAACCGGGGCTATAATCAGCCCCAGCATTTT
>TRBV7-8|-|TRBJ1-2|few
CASSLVAGSHDGYTF
TGTGCCAGCAGCTTAGTAGCAGGGTCCCACGATGGCTACACCTTC
>TRBV29-1|-|TRBJ1-1|-
CSVEGHWNTEAFF
TGCAGCGTTGAAGGTCACTGGAACACTGAAGCTTTCTTT
>TRBV12-3/TRBV12-4|-|TRBJ2-5|few
CASSFGASQETQYF
TGTGCCAGCAGTTTTGGTGCTTCACAAGAGACCCAGTACTTC
>TRBV18|-|TRBJ2-3|many
CASSPLGRDTQYF
TGTGCCAGCTCACCATTGGGACGCGATACGCAGTATTTT
>TRBV7-2|TRBD1|TRBJ1-3|few
CASRYYQGVGSGNTIYF
TGTGCCAGCAGATATTACCAGGGGGTCGGCTCTGGAAACACCATATATTTT
>TRBV5-4|-|TRBJ1-6|-
CASSLVGGSRPNSPLHF
TGTGCCAGCAGCTTGGTAGGAGGGAGCCGACCAAATTCACCCCTCCACTTT
>TRBV5-6|-|TRBJ1-4|few
CASSLWGSEKLFF
TGTGCCAGCAGCTTGTGGGGGAGTGAAAAACTGTTTTTT
>TRBV6-1|TRBD1|TRBJ2-7|-
CASSTGQGLTEQYF
TGTGCCAGCAGTACCGGACAGGGACTTACGGAGCAGTACTTC
>TRBV10-3|-|TRBJ1-1|once
CANRQRLNTEAFF
TGTGCCAACCGACAGAGATTGAACACTGAAGCTTTCTTT
>TRBV12-3/TRBV12-4|-|TRBJ2-2|-
CACSFVTGPTRNTGELFF
TGTGCCTGCAGTTTCGTGACGGGCCCAACCCGAAACACCGGGGAGCTGTTTTTT
>TRBV6-5|-|TRBJ2-5|few
CASSYSTTQVTQYF
TGTGCCAGCAGTTACTCGACAACACAGGTGACCCAGTACTTC
>TRBV28|-|TRBJ2-2|-
CASTFGGTNTGELFF
TGTGCCAGCACCTTTGGCGGGACGAACACCGGGGAGCTGTTTTTT
>TRBV6-1|-|TRBJ1-3|-
CASSQVGGAGNTIYF
TGTGCCAGCAGTCAAGTTGGGGGAGCCGGAAACACCATATATTTT
>TRBV5-5|-|TRBJ2-5|few
CASTDPPGASHLQETQYF
TGTGCCAGCACCGACCCCCCAGGGGCCTCCCATCTGCAAGAGACCCAGTACTTC
>TRBV6-5|-|TRBJ2-1|few
CASRTGTFYNEQFF
TGTGCCAGCAGAACCGGGACTTTTTACAATGAGCAGTTCTTC